Each of the 21 T cell receptor beta chains below was sequenced from the same sample in a study of T cell responses to AZD1222 COVID-19 vaccine. Sequencing used immunoSEQ multiplex PCR; TCRdb keeps in-frame clones, though not all of them. The sample lists about 120,000 clones, 70% to 90% occurring once. The sample was peripheral blood, taken 28 days after the second AZD1222 dose. The origin of the receptors is an adult who received the AZD1222 COVID-19 vaccine.

This chain connects TRBV5-1 to TRBJ1-1; possible D gene TRBD1, 5 bases. This CDR3 comprises 13 residues. V shed 4 bases and J shed 5 bases, with 12 bases lying between them. Germline values: CDR1 SGHRS, CDR2 YFSETQ. CDR3 region: CASSPGDWTEAFF. As DNA, the CDR3 is TGCGCCAGCAGCCCGGGGGATTGGACTGAAGCTTTCTTT.

V usage is TRBV27 and J usage is TRBJ1-1; 9 bases match TRBD1. Germline CDR1 is MNHEY and CDR2 is SMNVEV (reference sequence). This CDR3 comprises 16 residues. V lost 6 bases and J lost 3; bases outside the gene matches: 11. The CDR3 is CASSHRGLRVDTEAFF. CDR3 nucleotides: TGTGCCAGCAGCCACAGGGGGCTGAGGGTGGACACTGAAGCTTTCTTT.

This sequence joins TRBV6-5 and TRBJ2-7; 7 nucleotides align to TRBD2. Looked up from germline, CDR1 is MNHEY and CDR2 is SVGAGI. V lost 11 bases and J lost 4; bases outside the gene matches: 11. The CDR3 runs 13 residues. CDR3 in DNA: TGTGCCGGGGGGGACTGGAACCCATACGAGCAGTACTTC. Translated, it gives CAGGDWNPYEQYF.

This clone was seen only once. The chain employs TRBV28 and TRBJ2-2, with D tentatively TRBD1 (6 bases). Germline-derived CDR1 and CDR2 are MDHEN and SYDVKM. The CDR3 has 14 residues. The V end was cut by 8 bases, the J end by 7 bases, with 17 bases between. DNA for the CDR3: TGTGCCAGCCCCGGACCGCAGGGGAGCGGGGAGCTGTTTTTT. Its protein is CASPGPQGSGELFF.

CDR3 in amino acids: CATSRDYSLSEQFF. For the CDR3, the DNA is TGTGCCACCAGCAGAGATTATTCCCTTTCTGAGCAGTTCTTC. The V gene is TRBV15, the J gene TRBJ2-1; D gene uncertain. The ends were cut back, 0 bases at V and 9 bases at J, with 12 bases in the middle. This CDR3 has 14 amino acids. Germline V lookup: CDR1 LNHNV, CDR2 YYDKDF (reference sequence). Combining the CDR3 with reference TRBV15 and TRBJ2-1 gives the whole variable domain DAMVIQNPRYQVTQFGKPVTLSCSQTLNHNVMYWYQQKSSQAPKLLFHYYDKDFNNEADTPDNFQSRRPNTSFCFLDIRSPGLGDTAMYLCATSRDYSLSEQFFGPGTRLTVL.

This chain links TRBV7-2 with TRBJ2-5; 9 nucleotides line up with TRBD1. Germline trimming cut 3 bases from V and 7 bases from J; bases unmatched to any gene: 6. The CDR3 runs 14 residues. Germline CDR1 SGHTA, CDR2 FQGNSA. The CDR3 region is CASSFSDRGGTQYF. CDR3 DNA: TGTGCCAGCAGCTTCTCGGACAGGGGAGGGACCCAGTACTTC.

The V gene is TRBV28, the J gene TRBJ2-1, with 12 bases lining up with TRBD2. The V segment lost 0 bases and the J segment 7 bases; nucleotides outside the gene matches: 1. Germline-derived CDR1 and CDR2 are MDHEN and SYDVKM. The CDR3 consists of 15 residues. CDR3 nucleotides: TGTGCCAGCAGTTTATGGACTAGCGGGAGTAATGAGCAGTTCTTC. It translates to CASSLWTSGSNEQFF.

V gene TRBV6-5 combines with J gene TRBJ2-2; D not certain. The V and J ends lost 2 bases and 5 bases respectively, with 12 bases between them. Germline lookup yields CDR1 MNHEY and CDR2 SVGAGI. The CDR3 covers 15 residues. The CDR3 reads CASSYAVESTGELFF. The DNA for the CDR3 is TGTGCCAGCAGTTACGCAGTGGAAAGTACCGGGGAGCTGTTTTTT.

The rearrangement links TRBV7-3 to TRBJ1-2; 10 bases fit TRBD1. The CDR3 covers 13 residues. Losses at the gene ends were 3 bases for V and 7 bases for J; bases not matched to a gene: 2. Germline V gene lookup returns CDR1 SGHTA and CDR2 FQGTGA. This chain's CDR3 is CASSFGQGVGYTF. CDR3 bases: TGTGCCAGCAGCTTCGGACAGGGGGTTGGCTACACCTTC.

The gene calls are TRBV7-3 and TRBJ2-5; a possible D gene is TRBD1 (6 bases). The V and J ends lost 2 bases and 3 bases respectively, with 7 bases between them. Germline CDR1 is SGHTA and CDR2 is FQGTGA. There are 13 residues in the CDR3. CDR3 residues: CASSLDRKETQYF. CDR3 coding DNA: TGTGCCAGCAGCTTAGACAGGAAAGAGACCCAGTACTTC.

This sequence joins TRBV4-3 and TRBJ1-6, with D tentatively TRBD1 (5 bases). CDR3 size: 15 residues. CDR1 and CDR2 from the germline V gene are LGHNA and YSLEER. The V end lost 1 base, the J end lost 7 bases, and 11 bases lay between the germline ends. The CDR3 DNA sequence: TGCGCCAGCAGCCAAGTCCCCCAGGGAAATTCACCCCTCCACTTT. This gives the protein CASSQVPQGNSPLHF.

The count of this clone is one. The chain is built from TRBV30 and TRBJ2-3, with TRBD1 identical over 8 bases. Looked up from germline, CDR1 is GTSNPN and CDR2 is SVGIG (reference sequence). This CDR3 comprises 15 residues. J gave up 0 bases and V 0 bases, and 2 bases lay outside the gene matches. CDR3 sequence reads: CAWSVQGGSTDTQYF. Here the CDR3 DNA reads TGTGCCTGGAGTGTACAGGGGGGTAGCACAGATACGCAGTATTTT.

The V gene is TRBV7-9, the J gene TRBJ1-2; D remains unclear. In germline, CDR1 is SEHNR, CDR2 FQNEAQ (reference sequence). The CDR3 has 13 amino acids. V lost 1 base, J lost 7 bases, and 10 bases lay in between. The CDR3 sequence is CASSLVLGGGYTF. The DNA of the CDR3 is TGTGCCAGCAGCTTAGTTTTGGGAGGTGGCTACACCTTC. Based on the CDR3 plus reference TRBV7-9 and TRBJ1-2, the full variable domain is DTGVSQNPRHKITKRGQNVTFRCDPISEHNRLYWYRQTLGQGPEFLTYFQNEAQLEKSRLLSDRFSAERPKGSFSTLEIQRTEQGDSAMYLCASSLVLGGGYTFGSGTRLTVV.

This rearrangement joins TRBV7-3 to TRBJ2-2; D possibly corresponds to TRBD1 (6 bases). Germline CDR1 SGHTA, CDR2 FQGTGA. CDR3 length equals 14 residues. V was shortened by 5 bases and J by 4 bases, with 11 bases between the two germline ends. CDR3 nucleotide sequence: TGTGCCAGCAGCCGAACAGGGCCCACCGGGGAGCTGTTTTTT. Its protein is CASSRTGPTGELFF.

This chain uses TRBV7-9 with TRBJ1-2; D is ambiguous. This CDR3 is 13 amino acids long. Trimming shortened V by 5 bases and J by 7 bases, and 14 bases separated the two germline ends. Germline CDR1 reads SEHNR; CDR2 reads FQNEAQ (reference sequence). CDR3 sequence reads: CASSQQAVGGYTF. DNA of the CDR3: TGTGCCAGCAGCCAGCAAGCAGTGGGTGGCTACACCTTC.

The V gene is TRBV7-8, the J gene TRBJ1-2, with 8 positions matching TRBD1. V lost 3 bases to trimming and J lost 6 bases; unmatched junction nucleotides: 9. Germline-derived CDR1 and CDR2 are SGHVS and FQNEAQ. This CDR3 region has 15 residues. The CDR3 spells CASSLDRVPGHGYTF. The CDR3 nucleotides read TGTGCCAGCAGCTTGGACAGGGTCCCCGGGCATGGCTACACCTTC.

This clone was seen once. In DNA form, the CDR3 reads TGTGCCAGCAGCTCCAGTAAGGACCCTAGGGTCTTGGGGGCCAACGTCCTGACTTTC. Amino acids: CASSSSKDPRVLGANVLTF. The rearrangement uses TRBV5-6 and TRBJ2-6; unclear D gene. Deletions cut 3 bases from V and 4 bases from J, with 23 bases between. Germline V lookup: CDR1 SGHDT, CDR2 YYEEEE. The CDR3 length is 19 residues.

This chain links TRBV28 with TRBJ2-1; D may correspond to TRBD1 or TRBD2 (5 bases each). CDR1 is MDHEN and CDR2 is SYDVKM in the germline V gene. The CDR3 sequence is 13 residues long. V was trimmed by 10 bases and J by 2 bases, leaving 12 bases between them. CDR3 nucleotides: TGTGCCACCAGGGACCTCCCCTACAATGAGCAGTTCTTC. It is translated as CATRDLPYNEQFF. Using reference TRBV28 and TRBJ2-1 for the parts outside the CDR3, the full variable domain is DVKVTQSSRYLVKRTGEKVFLECVQDMDHENMFWYRQDPGLGLRLIYFSYDVKMKEKGDIPEGYSVSREKKERFSLILESASTNQTSMYLCATRDLPYNEQFFGPGTRLTVL.

V usage is TRBV3-1 (or the pseudogene TRBV3-2) and J usage is TRBJ1-1; D is undetermined. Germline V gives CDR1 LGHDT, CDR2 YNNKEL (reference sequence). V gave up 4 bases and J gave up 0 bases, with 12 bases separating them. The CDR3 contains 15 residues. CDR3 DNA sequence: TGTGCCAGCAGCCCCGGTGGGCGAATGAACACTGAAGCTTTCTTT. Protein product: CASSPGGRMNTEAFF.

The genes are TRBV28 and TRBJ2-4; 8 positions match TRBD1. This CDR3 is 15 amino acids long. The V and J ends lost 3 bases and 7 bases, in that order; junction bases with no gene match: 8. Germline CDR1 and CDR2: MDHEN and SYDVKM. DNA of the CDR3: TGTGCCAGCAGTTTCAGGGGGCTGGGGCTGAACATTCAGTACTTC. Encoded protein: CASSFRGLGLNIQYF.

The V gene is TRBV6-4, the J gene TRBJ2-7; 14 positions match TRBD2. With V trimmed by 4 bases and J by 5 bases, 13 bases remained unmatched. This CDR3 is built from 18 residues. Germline lookup yields CDR1 MRHNA and CDR2 SNTAGT. CDR3 DNA: TGTGCCAGCAGTGGTCTACCGGGACTAGCGGGAGACCCCCACGAGCAGTACTTC. Its protein product is CASSGLPGLAGDPHEQYF.